The 9 T cell receptor beta chains below were found in one sample sequenced in a study of T cells after yellow fever vaccination. TCRdb re-derived calls from the 5' RACE reads in MiXCR, one entry per CDR3 protein. The table records a few hundred thousand distinct CDR3 sequences, approximately 4% of them present only once. Sample: PBMCs, taken 15 days after the yellow fever booster vaccination. These receptors all stem from a man younger than 30 who received the YFV17D yellow fever vaccine.

This sequence joins TRBV12-3 or TRBV12-4 and TRBJ1-6, with TRBD1 identical over 7 bases. This CDR3 is 14 amino acids long. V trimming: 6 bases; J trimming: 11 bases; junction bases outside the gene matches: 10. The CDR3 here is CASRWTGLSAPLHF. The CDR3 DNA reads TGTGCCAGCAGGTGGACAGGTCTAAGTGCACCCCTCCACTTT.

This clonotype was seen repeatedly, ten times or more. The chain uses TRBV7-9 and TRBJ1-1; no definite D call. The CDR3 has 14 amino acids. V lost 3 bases and J lost 2, with 10 bases in between. Germline values: CDR1 SEHNR, CDR2 FQNEAQ (reference sequence). Written as DNA, the CDR3 is TGTGCCAGCAGCTTTACCCTCGGCAACACTGAAGCTTTCTTT. Its protein is CASSFTLGNTEAFF.

The CDR3 DNA is TGTGCCAGCAGCGTAGCCCGACTAGCGGCTGAAGAGACCCAGTACTTC. Protein: CASSVARLAAEETQYF. The genes are TRBV9 and TRBJ2-5; 9 bases are shared with TRBD2. CDR3 length: 16 residues. After removal of 0 bases from V and 3 bases from J, the junction contained 6 bases not matched to a gene. From germline, CDR1 is SGDLS and CDR2 YYNGEE.

Worth noting for this clonotype: A much bigger clone sits one base away, suggesting this may be a read error. The genes are TRBV3-1 and TRBJ2-2; D is tentatively TRBD1 or TRBD2 (6 bases each). Germline CDR1 and CDR2: LGHDT and YNNKEL (reference sequence). The CDR3 consists of 13 residues. CDR3: CASSRTGTGGLFF. The CDR3 DNA reads as TGTGCCAGCAGCCGAACAGGGACCGGGGGGCTGTTTTTT.

This clonotype occurred many times. The genes are TRBV12-3 or TRBV12-4 and TRBJ1-1; tentative D call: TRBD1 (6 bases). Trimming stripped 6 bases from V and 4 bases from J, with 9 bases between. This CDR3 spans 12 amino acids. CDR3 DNA: TGTGCCAGCAGACAGGGTATCACTGAAGCTTTCTTT. It codes for CASRQGITEAFF.

There are a few counts of this clonotype. The chain employs TRBV10-3 and TRBJ1-1; 8 positions agree with TRBD1. CDR3 length: 15 amino acids. Losses at the gene ends were 8 bases for V and 9 bases for J; bases not matched to a gene: 17. Germline V gives CDR1 ENHRY, CDR2 SYGVKD. CDR3 sequence reads: CAILSPDSGTGQAFF. The DNA of the CDR3 is TGTGCCATCCTTTCCCCCGACTCCGGGACAGGCCAAGCTTTCTTT.

The sample holds many counts of this clonotype. The chain employs TRBV5-1 and TRBJ2-5, with D perhaps assigned TRBD1 or TRBD2 (8 bases each). With 3 bases removed from V and 3 bases from J, the gap between germline ends came to 21 bases. The CDR3 runs 17 residues. In germline, CDR1 is SGHRS, CDR2 YFSETQ. The CDR3 reads CASSSPQGATSEETQYF. Here the CDR3 DNA reads TGCGCCAGCAGCTCACCGCAGGGGGCGACTAGCGAAGAGACCCAGTACTTC.

In nucleotides, the CDR3 is TGTGCCATCAGTAGAACAGGGGAAGGCTACACCTTC. Amino acids: CAISRTGEGYTF. This chain links TRBV10-3 with TRBJ1-2; 7 bases are shared with TRBD1. J was trimmed by 8 bases and V by 5 bases; bases with no gene match: 5. The germline CDR1 and CDR2 sequences are ENHRY and SYGVKD. This CDR3 is 12 amino acids long.

This clonotype was recorded many times. The chain joins TRBV7-2 to TRBJ2-3, with a possible D match to TRBD1 (6 bases). Germline V gives CDR1 SGHTA, CDR2 FQGNSA. This CDR3 spans 15 amino acids. V gave up 3 bases and J gave up 4 bases, with 14 bases separating them. As DNA, the CDR3 is TGTGCCAGCAGCTTGGGTGGGGGCGGCGCAGATACGCAGTATTTT. Encoded protein: CASSLGGGGADTQYF. The whole variable domain, filled in from reference TRBV7-2 and TRBJ2-3, reads GAGVSQSPSNKVTEKGKDVELRCDPISGHTALYWYRQSLGQGLEFLIYFQGNSAPDKSGLPSDRFSAERTGGSVSTLTIQRTQQEDSAVYLCASSLGGGGADTQYFGPGTRLTVL.